What follows is one TCR beta chain and its context. What it binds is unknown. Generated by immunoSEQ multiplex PCR, the TCRdb table keeps only in-frame clones and is missing some. Of about 160,000 clones listed, about 93% are singletons. The sample belongs to a study of T cell responses to AZD1222 COVID-19 vaccine. General study points: Most donors were white British and more were female, and clonal diversity was possibly underestimated. Just a handful of AZD1222 recipients were seropositive at baseline.

The TCR sequence derives from an adult who received the AZD1222 COVID-19 vaccine. This specimen consisted of peripheral blood, obtained 28 days after the second AZD1222 dose.

CDR3 amino acids: CASSESGGIYEQYF. Here the CDR3 DNA reads TGTGCCAGCAGTGAAAGTGGAGGGATTTACGAGCAGTACTTC. The chain couples TRBV25-1 to TRBJ2-7; D is perhaps TRBD2 (6 bases). Germline lookup yields CDR1 MGHDK and CDR2 SYGVNS. This CDR3 has 14 amino acids. V lost 2 bases and J 4 bases, leaving 12 bases between the germline ends.